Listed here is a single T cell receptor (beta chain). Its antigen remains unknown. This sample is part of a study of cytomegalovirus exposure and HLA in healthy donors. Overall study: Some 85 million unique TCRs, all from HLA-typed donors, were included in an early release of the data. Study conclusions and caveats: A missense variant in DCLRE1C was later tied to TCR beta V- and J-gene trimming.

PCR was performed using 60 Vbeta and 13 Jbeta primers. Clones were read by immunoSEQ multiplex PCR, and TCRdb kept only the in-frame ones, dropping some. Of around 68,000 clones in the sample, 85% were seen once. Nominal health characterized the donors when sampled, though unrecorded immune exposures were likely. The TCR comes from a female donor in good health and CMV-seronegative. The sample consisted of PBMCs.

The CDR3 loop reads CASSYRVTDSNQPQHF. CDR3 nucleotides: TGTGCCAGCAGTTATCGGGTTACCGATAGCAATCAGCCCCAGCATTTT. V gene TRBV6-6 combines with J gene TRBJ1-5; no definite D call. Trimming stripped 3 bases from V and 0 bases from J, with 12 bases between. In germline, CDR1 is MNHNY, CDR2 SVGAGI (reference sequence). The CDR3 spans 16 residues.